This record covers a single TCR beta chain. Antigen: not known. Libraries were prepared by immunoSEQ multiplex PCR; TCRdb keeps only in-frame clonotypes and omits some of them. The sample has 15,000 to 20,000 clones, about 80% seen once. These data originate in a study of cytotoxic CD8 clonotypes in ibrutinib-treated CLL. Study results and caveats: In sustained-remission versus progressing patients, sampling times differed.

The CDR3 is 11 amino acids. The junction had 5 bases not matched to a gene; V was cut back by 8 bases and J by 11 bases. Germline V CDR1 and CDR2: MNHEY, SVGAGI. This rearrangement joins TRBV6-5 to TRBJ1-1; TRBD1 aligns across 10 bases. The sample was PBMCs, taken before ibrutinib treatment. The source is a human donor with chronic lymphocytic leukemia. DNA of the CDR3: TGTGCCAGCCGACAGGGGGCGAAGGCTTTCTTT. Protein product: CASRQGAKAFF.